This T cell receptor beta chain was recovered during a study of T cell responses to AZD1222 COVID-19 vaccine (dated by TCRdb to the early 2020s). In terms of the full investigation: AZD1222 recipients with second doses at about 4 weeks or about 12 weeks were pooled, because spike-specific TCR depth and breadth did not differ between schedules. TCR sequencing covered over 230 trial participants: approximately 200 given two doses of AZD1222 and about 26 given two doses of MenACWY control vaccine. Enrollment into the trials was organized by age into subgroups of 18-55, 56-69 and 70-plus years, and those subgroups contained around 150, 28 and 57 TCR-sequenced participants, respectively. Study-wide findings and limitations: In the small 56-69-year group, the increase in depth fell short of significance, most likely because of low power. Because no day 14 peak-response samples were available, the repertoires could be characterized only after the peak T cell response. Participants were mostly white British, with more females than males. The authors suggested clonal diversity may have been underestimated. The whole spike protein was spanned by vaccine-associated CD4 TCRs, and dominant responses were seen in regions 160-218 and 743-854. Spike-specific TCR breadth and depth rose significantly after two AZD1222 doses compared with day 0 and with MenACWY recipients. Conclusions about previously exposed vaccinees are limited because only 6 or 7 AZD1222 recipients were SARS-CoV-2 seropositive at baseline. Reportedly, close to half of the unique spike-specific TCRs recognized epitopes lying outside the regions that are mutated in the B.1.351 and B.1.1.7 variants.

Of note for this clone: Its antigen is not yet known. No base qualities exist here, and no much larger clone lies one base off it.

The label giving this sample's time point can be read as: baseline before first vaccination. Vaccinee samples came from UK trials COV001 and COV002, including a single-blind randomized controlled phase 2/3 trial of AZD1222 (ChAdOx1 nCoV-19) in healthy adults. For TCRbeta chain sequencing, PBMC samples were collected from trial participants at day 0 and at day 28 after the second dose. The CDR3 regions of human TCRbeta chains were analyzed by immunosequencing. Processing in the source paper ran as follows. Repertoire TCRs were checked for matches against a reference library of SARS-CoV-2-specific TCRs that had been generated using the MIRA antigen-specificity platform. Breadth meant the fraction of unique TCRs that were SARS-CoV-2-associated, whereas depth meant the fraction of total T cells that were SARS-CoV-2-associated. Using the MIRA data, every spike-specific TCR was mapped to the spike region that the TCR reacted to and assigned to either a CD4 or a CD8 class. Log10-transformed breadth and depth values were compared by one-way ANOVA with Sidak's multiple comparisons tests. This is the immuneACCESS table as TCRdb keeps it, with only in-frame sequences that have V and J called. A part of the clones is gone; compared with another copy, unresolved V genes explain less than half, and the rest is unexplained. V and J calls and clone size are those listed in that table; D and trimming were worked out from the DNA. For this sample the table gives about 88,000 clones, of which under 90% were detected only once. Around 2% of the sample lies in the top ten.

Counted from cysteine to phenylalanine, this CDR3 has 14 amino acids. Just the 42-base CDR3 DNA is kept, in frame starting at base 1. From the germline V gene (reference sequence), CDR1 is GTSNPN and CDR2 is SVGIG. Trimming removed 0 bases from V and 2 bases from J, leaving 10 bases between the germline ends. The source is an adult in good health. In this chain, TRBV30 is recombined with TRBJ1-2, with the D gene too uncertain to name. Material: peripheral blood, obtained on day 0 of AZD1222 vaccination. The CDR3 has the sequence CAWSVSLLNYGYTF. The DNA sequence follows: TGTGCCTGGAGTGTGTCGCTGCTCAACTATGGCTACACCTTC.